This T cell receptor (beta chain) originates from a study of blood T cells in healthy people across ages. In its sample, this clonotype was seen many times. It was with a sample-barcoded 5' primer and a J-beta primer mix that a second PCR of about 6 to 11 cycles was run. A minimum of 3 million CDR3-containing paired-end reads was obtained for each sample. TCRdb recomputed calls from the 5' RACE reads with MiXCR, one row per CDR3 protein. The table has hundreds of thousands of distinct CDR3 sequences, 32% seen once. Trimming at V came to 5 bases and at J to 10 bases, leaving 8 bases not matched to a gene. The CDR3 is 13 residues long.

The gene calls are TRBV12-3 or TRBV12-4 and TRBJ2-1, with 7 positions matching TRBD1. This receptor was taken from a woman of 80 years or more in good health. The sample was blood. The CDR3 DNA reads TGTGCCAGCAGTCCCAGACAGGGCAGGGAGCAGTTCTTC. This translates into CASSPRQGREQFF.